A selection of T cell receptor beta chains follows, all from one sample in a study of prognosis after radiotherapy for stage I lung cancer. One entry per CDR3 protein results from TCRdb running MiXCR on the multiplex PCR reads. The sample consists of 30,000 to 40,000 distinct CDR3 sequences, around 30% of them appearing once. The sample consisted of PBMCs, taken before or after stereotactic body radiation therapy (not recorded which). Receptors originate from a donor older than 45 with non-small cell lung cancer. Both conserved end residues are part of each CDR3. Each record gives: clone size, J gene, V gene, D gene, CDR3 protein, CDR3 DNA. D genes are given only for firm matches. Only part of the rows carry a size: once, few, many, or a class if the clone is expanded.

clone size: many
J gene: TRBJ2-1
V gene: TRBV24-1
D gene: TRBD2
CDR3 protein: CATSDLAGGPSEQFF
CDR3 DNA: TGTGCCACCAGTGATCTAGCGGGGGGGCCGTCTGAGCAGTTCTTC

clone size: NA
J gene: TRBJ2-4
V gene: TRBV9
D gene: NA
CDR3 protein: CASSPRGKNIQYF
CDR3 DNA: TGTGCCAGCAGCCCCCGGGGCAAAAACATTCAGTACTTC

clone size: many
J gene: TRBJ2-1
V gene: TRBV27
D gene: NA
CDR3 protein: CASSLGSLQFF
CDR3 DNA: TGTGCCAGCAGTTTGGGCTCCCTGCAGTTCTTC

clone size: many
J gene: TRBJ2-1
V gene: TRBV20-1
D gene: TRBD2
CDR3 protein: CSAPRASGFYNEQFF
CDR3 DNA: TGCAGTGCCCCGAGGGCTAGCGGATTTTACAATGAGCAGTTCTTC

clone size: many
J gene: TRBJ2-5
V gene: TRBV6-5
D gene: TRBD2
CDR3 protein: CASSYWRPGTSGGQETQYF
CDR3 DNA: TGTGCCAGCAGTTACTGGCGTCCCGGGACTAGCGGGGGCCAAGAGACCCAGTACTTC

clone size: many
J gene: TRBJ1-4
V gene: TRBV30
D gene: NA
CDR3 protein: CAWRVEGATNEKLFF
CDR3 DNA: TGTGCCTGGAGGGTAGAGGGGGCAACTAATGAAAAACTGTTTTTT

clone size: many
J gene: TRBJ2-1
V gene: TRBV19
D gene: TRBD2
CDR3 protein: CASSVAGLGYNEQFF
CDR3 DNA: TGTGCCAGTAGTGTAGCGGGACTAGGGTACAATGAGCAGTTCTTC

clone size: NA
J gene: TRBJ1-5
V gene: TRBV19
D gene: NA
CDR3 protein: CASEGGGNQPQHF
CDR3 DNA: TGTGCCAGTGAAGGGGGGGGGAATCAGCCCCAGCATTTT

clone size: many
J gene: TRBJ1-6
V gene: TRBV4-1
D gene: NA
CDR3 protein: CASSQALNNSPLHF
CDR3 DNA: TGCGCCAGCAGCCAAGCACTGAATAATTCACCCCTCCACTTT

clone size: many
J gene: TRBJ1-5
V gene: TRBV6-1
D gene: TRBD1
CDR3 protein: CASRRNMRSHPPRAGTGGNQPQHF
CDR3 DNA: TGTGCCAGCAGACGCAATATGAGGAGCCACCCTCCCCGGGCGGGGACAGGAGGAAATCAGCCCCAGCATTTT

clone size: many
J gene: TRBJ2-5
V gene: TRBV9
D gene: NA
CDR3 protein: CASSVSQTGGETQYF
CDR3 DNA: TGTGCCAGCAGCGTTAGTCAGACAGGAGGAGAGACCCAGTACTTC

clone size: NA
J gene: TRBJ2-1
V gene: TRBV20-1
D gene: NA
CDR3 protein: CSARGAGVSYNEQFF
CDR3 DNA: TGCAGTGCTAGGGGGGCGGGAGTTTCCTACAATGAGCAGTTCTTC

clone size: NA
J gene: TRBJ2-2
V gene: TRBV5-1
D gene: NA
CDR3 protein: CASMEGVTVVSTWELFF
CDR3 DNA: TGCGCCAGCATGGAGGGGGTGACAGTGGTCAGCACCTGGGAGCTGTTTTTT

clone size: NA
J gene: TRBJ2-5
V gene: TRBV5-1
D gene: TRBD2
CDR3 protein: CASSPVAGGTDTQYF
CDR3 DNA: TGCGCCAGCAGCCCGGTGGCGGGGGGTACAGATACCCAGTACTTC

clone size: many
J gene: TRBJ1-5
V gene: TRBV2
D gene: NA
CDR3 protein: CASSRGANQPQHF
CDR3 DNA: TGTGCCAGCAGTAGGGGGGCGAATCAGCCCCAGCATTTT

clone size: many
J gene: TRBJ2-7
V gene: TRBV27
D gene: TRBD1
CDR3 protein: CASSSGTGITYEQYF
CDR3 DNA: TGTGCCAGCAGTTCCGGGACAGGGATCACCTACGAGCAGTACTTC

clone size: many
J gene: TRBJ2-3
V gene: TRBV5-1
D gene: NA
CDR3 protein: CASSVIGGIADTQYF
CDR3 DNA: TGCGCCAGCAGCGTGATTGGGGGGATCGCAGATACGCAGTATTTT

clone size: many
J gene: TRBJ2-7
V gene: TRBV28
D gene: TRBD2
CDR3 protein: CATSSGGGTYEQYF
CDR3 DNA: TGTGCCACTAGTAGCGGGGGCGGAACCTACGAGCAGTACTTC

clone size: many
J gene: TRBJ1-5
V gene: TRBV2
D gene: TRBD1
CDR3 protein: CASRAGTGGFQPQHF
CDR3 DNA: TGTGCCAGCAGGGCCGGGACAGGGGGATTTCAGCCCCAGCATTTT

clone size: NA
J gene: TRBJ2-3
V gene: TRBV3-1
D gene: TRBD1
CDR3 protein: CASSQGTGGPDTQYF
CDR3 DNA: TGTGCCAGCAGCCAAGGGACAGGGGGTCCAGATACGCAGTATTTT

clone size: NA
J gene: TRBJ2-3
V gene: TRBV5-4
D gene: NA
CDR3 protein: CASSSTGDTQYF
CDR3 DNA: TGTGCCAGCAGCTCGACTGGAGATACGCAGTATTTT

clone size: many
J gene: TRBJ1-3
V gene: TRBV6-1
D gene: NA
CDR3 protein: CASSEVWGNTIYF
CDR3 DNA: TGTGCCAGCAGTGAAGTCTGGGGAAACACCATATATTTT

clone size: many
J gene: TRBJ2-3
V gene: TRBV4-1
D gene: NA
CDR3 protein: CASSQDEVPLTDTQYF
CDR3 DNA: TGCGCCAGCAGCCAAGATGAAGTCCCGCTCACAGATACGCAGTATTTT

clone size: many
J gene: TRBJ1-1
V gene: TRBV30
D gene: NA
CDR3 protein: CAWREAVGTEAFF
CDR3 DNA: TGTGCCTGGAGAGAGGCTGTCGGCACTGAAGCTTTCTTT

clone size: NA
J gene: TRBJ2-7
V gene: TRBV27
D gene: NA
CDR3 protein: CASSLMVGDEQYF
CDR3 DNA: TGTGCCAGCAGTTTAATGGTAGGGGACGAGCAGTACTTC

clone size: many
J gene: TRBJ1-3
V gene: TRBV7-9
D gene: TRBD1
CDR3 protein: CASSYDRASGNTIYF
CDR3 DNA: TGTGCCAGCAGCTACGACAGGGCCTCTGGAAACACCATATATTTT

clone size: NA
J gene: TRBJ1-6
V gene: TRBV25-1
D gene: TRBD1
CDR3 protein: CGSSEHRGLDNSHLHF
CDR3 DNA: TGTGGCAGCAGTGAACACAGGGGGCTGGATAATTCACACCTCCACTTT

clone size: many
J gene: TRBJ1-1
V gene: TRBV28
D gene: TRBD1
CDR3 protein: CASSPRQGFDTEAFF
CDR3 DNA: TGTGCCAGCAGTCCACGACAGGGGTTTGACACTGAAGCTTTCTTT

clone size: NA
J gene: TRBJ2-7
V gene: TRBV30
D gene: NA
CDR3 protein: CAWSATLYEQYF
CDR3 DNA: TGTGCCTGGAGCGCGACCCTCTACGAGCAGTACTTC

clone size: many
J gene: TRBJ2-7
V gene: TRBV5-4
D gene: NA
CDR3 protein: CASSFGGASYEQYF
CDR3 DNA: TGTGCCAGCAGCTTTGGAGGGGCCTCCTACGAGCAGTACTTC

clone size: many
J gene: TRBJ2-1
V gene: TRBV11-2
D gene: TRBD2
CDR3 protein: CASSLMLAGTSYNEQFF
CDR3 DNA: TGTGCCAGCAGCTTAATGCTAGCGGGGACCTCCTACAATGAGCAGTTCTTC

clone size: NA
J gene: TRBJ2-3
V gene: TRBV4-2
D gene: TRBD2
CDR3 protein: CASSPRCLAGGQVDTQYF
CDR3 DNA: TGTGCCAGCAGCCCCAGATGTCTAGCGGGGGGGCAGGTAGATACGCAGTATTTT

clone size: few
J gene: TRBJ2-7
V gene: TRBV28
D gene: NA
CDR3 protein: CASSVSYERYF
CDR3 DNA: TGTGCCAGCAGCGTTTCCTACGAGCGGTACTTC

clone size: NA
J gene: TRBJ2-7
V gene: TRBV7-6
D gene: TRBD1
CDR3 protein: CASSLGFDRGAYEQYF
CDR3 DNA: TGTGCCAGCAGCTTAGGATTTGACAGGGGGGCCTACGAGCAGTACTTC

clone size: many
J gene: TRBJ2-6
V gene: TRBV7-8
D gene: NA
CDR3 protein: CASSLVLFGPIISGANVLTF
CDR3 DNA: TGTGCCAGCAGCTTAGTTTTGTTCGGACCCATTATCTCTGGGGCCAACGTCCTGACTTTC

clone size: NA
J gene: TRBJ1-6
V gene: TRBV2
D gene: NA
CDR3 protein: CASSTGNNSPLHF
CDR3 DNA: TGTGCCAGCAGCACCGGGAATAATTCACCCCTCCACTTT

clone size: many
J gene: TRBJ2-1
V gene: TRBV27
D gene: TRBD2
CDR3 protein: CASSSLGTSGGRSSYNEQFF
CDR3 DNA: TGTGCCAGCAGTTCCTTAGGGACTAGCGGGGGAAGAAGCTCCTACAATGAGCAGTTCTTC

clone size: many
J gene: TRBJ2-5
V gene: TRBV20-1
D gene: NA
CDR3 protein: CSAARDLQETQYF
CDR3 DNA: TGCAGTGCTGCCCGGGACCTCCAAGAGACCCAGTACTTC

clone size: many
J gene: TRBJ2-5
V gene: TRBV19
D gene: NA
CDR3 protein: CASSMGGGETQYF
CDR3 DNA: TGTGCCAGTAGTATGGGGGGTGGAGAGACCCAGTACTTC

clone size: NA
J gene: TRBJ1-1
V gene: TRBV4-3
D gene: NA
CDR3 protein: CASSQQLGTGTEAFF
CDR3 DNA: TGCGCCAGCAGCCAACAACTCGGGACCGGCACTGAAGCTTTCTTT

clone size: many
J gene: TRBJ2-3
V gene: TRBV18
D gene: NA
CDR3 protein: CASSPLRQVDTQYF
CDR3 DNA: TGTGCCAGCTCACCACTACGGCAGGTTGATACGCAGTATTTT

clone size: many
J gene: TRBJ2-5
V gene: TRBV18
D gene: NA
CDR3 protein: CASSPAQETQYF
CDR3 DNA: TGTGCCAGCTCACCGGCTCAAGAGACCCAGTACTTC

clone size: many
J gene: TRBJ2-5
V gene: TRBV9
D gene: NA
CDR3 protein: CASSVLLGGPSETQYF
CDR3 DNA: TGTGCCAGCAGCGTATTGTTGGGGGGGCCTAGTGAGACCCAGTACTTC